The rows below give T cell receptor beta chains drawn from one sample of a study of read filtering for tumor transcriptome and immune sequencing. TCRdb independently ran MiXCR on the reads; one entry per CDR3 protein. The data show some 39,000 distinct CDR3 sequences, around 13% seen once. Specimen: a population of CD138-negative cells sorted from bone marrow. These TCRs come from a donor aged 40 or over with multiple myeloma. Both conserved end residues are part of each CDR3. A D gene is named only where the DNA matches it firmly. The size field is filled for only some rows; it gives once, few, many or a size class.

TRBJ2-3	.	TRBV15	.	CATSRDWSSSQASTQYF	TGTGCCACCAGCAGAGATTGGTCATCGAGTCAAGCAAGTACGCAGTATTTT
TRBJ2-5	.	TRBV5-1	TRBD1	CASSGGTGGYQETQYF	TGCGCCAGCAGTGGTGGGACAGGGGGGTACCAAGAGACCCAGTACTTC
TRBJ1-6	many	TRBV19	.	CASSWGEAYNSPLHF	TGTGCCAGTAGTTGGGGTGAAGCCTATAATTCACCCCTCCACTTT
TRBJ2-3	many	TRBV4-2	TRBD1	CASSQGTGDDTDTQYF	TGTGCCAGCAGCCAAGGGACAGGGGACGACACAGATACGCAGTATTTT
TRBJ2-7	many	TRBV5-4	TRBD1	CASSMWDRVGEQYF	TGTGCCAGCAGTATGTGGGACAGGGTCGGTGAGCAGTACTTC
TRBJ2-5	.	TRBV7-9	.	CASSSAGTLETQYF	TGTGCCAGCAGCTCAGCCGGGACACTAGAGACCCAGTACTTC
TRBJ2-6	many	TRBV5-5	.	CASRQDNSGANVLTF	TGTGCCAGCAGACAAGATAACTCTGGGGCCAACGTCCTGACTTTC
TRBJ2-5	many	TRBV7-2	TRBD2	CASSPRTSRETQYF	TGTGCCAGCAGCCCAAGGACTAGCCGGGAGACCCAGTACTTC
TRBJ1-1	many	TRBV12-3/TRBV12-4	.	CASSFEGVGLGTEAFF	TGTGCCAGCAGTTTCGAGGGGGTCGGCTTGGGGACTGAAGCTTTCTTT
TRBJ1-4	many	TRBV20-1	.	CSAPEFGEKLFF	TGCAGTGCTCCAGAGTTCGGAGAAAAACTGTTTTTT
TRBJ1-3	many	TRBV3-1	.	CASSHWSLPSENTIYF	TGTGCCAGCAGCCATTGGTCACTGCCCTCTGAAAACACCATATATTTT
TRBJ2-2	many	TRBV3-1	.	CASSQVGGTGELFF	TGTGCCAGCAGCCAAGTGGGGGGCACCGGGGAGCTGTTTTTT
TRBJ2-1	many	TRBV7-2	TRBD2	CASNPSGGGEQFF	TGTGCCAGCAATCCGTCCGGGGGGGGTGAGCAGTTCTTC
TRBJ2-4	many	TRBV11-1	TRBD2	CASSSGGAVNIQYF	TGTGCCAGCAGCTCCGGGGGGGCGGTAAACATTCAGTACTTC
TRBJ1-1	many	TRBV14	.	CASSQGLLTEAFF	TGTGCCAGCAGCCAAGGCCTCCTCACTGAAGCTTTCTTT
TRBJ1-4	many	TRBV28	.	CASSLQGPINEKRFF	TGTGCCAGCAGTTTACAGGGACCGATTAATGAAAAACGGTTTTTT
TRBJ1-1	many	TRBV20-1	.	CSARRGGGSRNTEAFF	TGCAGTGCTAGACGAGGGGGAGGTTCTCGGAACACTGAAGCTTTCTTT
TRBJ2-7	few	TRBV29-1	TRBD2	CSVEAGTSGGFSYEQYF	TGCAGCGTTGAAGCTGGGACTAGCGGGGGGTTTTCCTACGAGCAGTACTTC
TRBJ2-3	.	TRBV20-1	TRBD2	CSARAPSGVTDTQYF	TGCAGTGCTAGAGCCCCTAGCGGGGTTACAGATACGCAGTATTTT
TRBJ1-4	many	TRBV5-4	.	CASSSKLGTNEKLFF	TGTGCCAGCAGCTCAAAACTCGGGACTAATGAAAAACTGTTTTTT
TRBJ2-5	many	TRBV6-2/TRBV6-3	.	CASVQGWQETQYF	TGTGCCAGCGTCCAGGGTTGGCAAGAGACCCAGTACTTC
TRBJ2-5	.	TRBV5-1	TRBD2	CASTFGGAETQYF	TGCGCCAGCACGTTCGGGGGGGCAGAGACCCAGTACTTC
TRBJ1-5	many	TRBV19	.	CATHWQASPSNQPQHF	TGTGCCACCCACTGGCAGGCCTCTCCTAGCAATCAGCCCCAGCATTTT
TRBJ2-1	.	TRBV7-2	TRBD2	CASSPRTSGGIDEQFF	TGTGCCAGCAGCCCGCGGACTAGCGGGGGTATAGATGAGCAGTTCTTC
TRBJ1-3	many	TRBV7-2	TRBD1	CASSPGQGGGNTIYF	TGTGCCAGCAGCCCTGGACAGGGCGGTGGAAACACCATATATTTT
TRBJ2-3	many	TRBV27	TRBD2	CASTPSGYTDTQYF	TGTGCCAGCACGCCTAGCGGATACACAGATACGCAGTATTTT
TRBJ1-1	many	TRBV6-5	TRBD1	CASILTGAGGFRRFSFF	TGTGCCAGCATACTAACAGGGGCCGGGGGTTTTCGTCGGTTTTCTTTCTTT
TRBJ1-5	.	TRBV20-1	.	CSARDHGDTPRQPQRF	TGCAGTGCTAGAGATCACGGGGACACGCCGCGTCAGCCCCAGCGTTTT
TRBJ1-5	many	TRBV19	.	CASTPTDSGNQPQHF	TGTGCCAGTACTCCGACCGACAGCGGGAATCAGCCCCAGCATTTT
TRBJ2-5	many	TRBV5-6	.	CASSRGGGVETQYF	TGTGCCAGCAGCCGAGGAGGAGGGGTTGAGACCCAGTACTTC
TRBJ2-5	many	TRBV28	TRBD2	CASQGLAGPQETQYF	TGTGCCAGCCAAGGACTAGCGGGACCGCAAGAGACCCAGTACTTC
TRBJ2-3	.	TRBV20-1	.	CSARDIGRLTSTDTRYF	TGCAGTGCTAGAGATATAGGACGCCTCACTAGCACAGATACGCGGTATTTT
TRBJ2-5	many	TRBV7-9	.	CASSSGRDTYQETQYF	TGTGCCAGCAGCTCGGGGCGGGACACCTATCAAGAGACCCAGTACTTC
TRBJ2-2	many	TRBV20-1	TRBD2	CSAWTSGGTYTGELFF	TGCAGTGCTTGGACTAGCGGGGGGACTTACACCGGGGAGCTGTTTTTT
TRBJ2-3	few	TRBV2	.	CASSVSTDTQYF	TGTGCCAGCAGTGTCAGCACAGATACGCAGTATTTT
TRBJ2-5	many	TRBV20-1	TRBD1	CSALPRGQPYQETQYF	TGCAGTGCTCTTCCCCGGGGACAGCCGTACCAAGAGACCCAGTACTTC
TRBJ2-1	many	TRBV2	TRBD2	CASRLLRGGSYNEQFF	TGTGCCAGCAGGCTTTTGCGGGGGGGCTCCTACAATGAGCAGTTCTTC
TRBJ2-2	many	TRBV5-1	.	CASSNTAIAGELFF	TGCGCCAGCAGCAATACCGCCATAGCCGGGGAGCTGTTTTTT
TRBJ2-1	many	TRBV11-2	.	CASSFLGTPLSYNEQFF	TGTGCCAGCAGCTTCCTCGGGACTCCCCTCTCCTACAATGAGCAGTTCTTC
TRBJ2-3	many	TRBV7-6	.	CASSLTQGTDTQYF	TGTGCCAGCAGCTTAACCCAGGGCACAGATACGCAGTATTTT
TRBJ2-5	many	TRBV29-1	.	CSVEDGGGGTQYF	TGCAGCGTTGAAGATGGAGGGGGAGGGACCCAGTACTTC
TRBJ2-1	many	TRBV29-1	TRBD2	CSVSQVPGGRLNEQFF	TGCAGCGTCTCCCAAGTACCGGGGGGGCGTCTGAATGAGCAGTTCTTC
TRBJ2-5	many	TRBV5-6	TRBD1	CASSRDREKTQYF	TGTGCCAGCAGTCGGGACAGGGAGAAGACCCAGTACTTC
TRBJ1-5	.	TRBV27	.	CASSFASNQPQHF	TGTGCCAGCAGTTTCGCCAGCAATCAGCCCCAGCATTTT